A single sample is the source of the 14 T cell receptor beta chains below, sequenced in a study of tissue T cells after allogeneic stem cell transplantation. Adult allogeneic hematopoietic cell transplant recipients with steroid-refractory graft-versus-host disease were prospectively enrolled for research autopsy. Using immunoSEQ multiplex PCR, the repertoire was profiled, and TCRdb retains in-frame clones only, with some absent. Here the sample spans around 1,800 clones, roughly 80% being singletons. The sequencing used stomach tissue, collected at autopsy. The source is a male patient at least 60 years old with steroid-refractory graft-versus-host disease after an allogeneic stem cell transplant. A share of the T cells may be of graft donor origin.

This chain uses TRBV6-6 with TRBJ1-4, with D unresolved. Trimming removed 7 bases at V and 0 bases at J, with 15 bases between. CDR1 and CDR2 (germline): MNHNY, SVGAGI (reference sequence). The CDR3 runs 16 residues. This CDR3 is CASTNRGPPTNEKLFF. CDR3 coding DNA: TGTGCCAGCACCAACCGAGGCCCCCCAACTAATGAAAAACTGTTTTTT.

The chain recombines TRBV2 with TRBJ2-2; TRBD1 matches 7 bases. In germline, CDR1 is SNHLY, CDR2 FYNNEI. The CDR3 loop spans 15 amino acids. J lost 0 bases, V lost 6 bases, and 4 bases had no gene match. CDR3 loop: CASRGGQANTGELFF. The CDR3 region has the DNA TGTGCCAGCAGAGGCGGACAGGCGAACACCGGGGAGCTGTTTTTT.

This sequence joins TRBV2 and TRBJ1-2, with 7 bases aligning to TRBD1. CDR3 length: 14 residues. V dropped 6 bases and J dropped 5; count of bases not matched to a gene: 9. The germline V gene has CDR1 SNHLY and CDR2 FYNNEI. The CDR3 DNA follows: TGTGCCAGCAGCCCGACAGGGTTGGGATATGGCTACACCTTC. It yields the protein CASSPTGLGYGYTF.

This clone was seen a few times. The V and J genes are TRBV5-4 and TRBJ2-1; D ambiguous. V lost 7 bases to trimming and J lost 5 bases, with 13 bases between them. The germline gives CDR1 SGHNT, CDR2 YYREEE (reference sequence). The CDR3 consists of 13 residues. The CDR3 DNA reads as TGTGCCAGCGTAGGGCACCCGAACAATGAGCAGTTCTTC. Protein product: CASVGHPNNEQFF.

The CDR3 spells CASTRNTEAFF. Written as DNA, the CDR3 is TGTGCCAGTACCCGGAACACTGAAGCTTTCTTT. This chain uses TRBV19 with TRBJ1-1; D is unclear. Germline-derived CDR1 and CDR2 are LNHDA and SQIVND (reference sequence). The CDR3 is 11 residues long. Trimming cost V 7 bases and J 1 base, with 4 bases left between them.

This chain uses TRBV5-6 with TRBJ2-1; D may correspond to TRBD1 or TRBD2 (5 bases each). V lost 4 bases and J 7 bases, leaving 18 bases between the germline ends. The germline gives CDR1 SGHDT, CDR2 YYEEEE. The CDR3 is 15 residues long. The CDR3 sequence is CASSDLGVGVNEQFF. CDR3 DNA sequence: TGTGCCAGCAGCGATCTGGGGGTTGGGGTGAATGAGCAGTTCTTC.

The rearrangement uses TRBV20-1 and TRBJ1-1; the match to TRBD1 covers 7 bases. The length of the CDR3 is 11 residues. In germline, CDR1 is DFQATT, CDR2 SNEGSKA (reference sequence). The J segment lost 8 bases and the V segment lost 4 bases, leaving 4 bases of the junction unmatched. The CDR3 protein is CSATGTAEAFF. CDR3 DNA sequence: TGCAGTGCTACAGGGACAGCAGAAGCTTTCTTT.

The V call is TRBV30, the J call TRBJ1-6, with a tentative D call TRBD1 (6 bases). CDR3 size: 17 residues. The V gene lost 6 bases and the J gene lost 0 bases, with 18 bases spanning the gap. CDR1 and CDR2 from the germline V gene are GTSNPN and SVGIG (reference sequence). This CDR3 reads CACNSGTSSSYNSPLHF. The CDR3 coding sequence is TGTGCCTGTAACAGCGGGACAAGTAGCTCCTATAATTCACCCCTCCACTTT.

CDR3 in amino acids: CASSPSAGGDQPQHF. In DNA form, the CDR3 reads TGTGCCAGCTCACCATCGGCCGGGGGCGATCAGCCCCAGCATTTT. The chain joins TRBV18 to TRBJ1-5; D might be TRBD1 (6 bases). The germline V and J ends were trimmed by 2 bases and 5 bases, with 13 bases remaining between them. The CDR3 covers 15 residues. CDR1 and CDR2 (germline): KGHSH, LQKENI.

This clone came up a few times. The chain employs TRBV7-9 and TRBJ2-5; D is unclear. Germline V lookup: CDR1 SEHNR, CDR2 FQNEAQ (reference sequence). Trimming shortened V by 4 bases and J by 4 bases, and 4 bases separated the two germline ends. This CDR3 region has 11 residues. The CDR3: CASSSLETQYF. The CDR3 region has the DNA TGTGCCAGCAGCTCACTAGAGACCCAGTACTTC.

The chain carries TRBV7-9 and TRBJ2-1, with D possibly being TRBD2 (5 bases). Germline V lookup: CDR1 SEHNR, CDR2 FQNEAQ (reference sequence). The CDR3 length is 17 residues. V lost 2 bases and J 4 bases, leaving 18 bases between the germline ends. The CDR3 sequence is CASSLWRRNPPYNEQFF. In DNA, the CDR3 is TGTGCCAGCAGCTTATGGAGGAGGAATCCCCCATACAATGAGCAGTTCTTC.

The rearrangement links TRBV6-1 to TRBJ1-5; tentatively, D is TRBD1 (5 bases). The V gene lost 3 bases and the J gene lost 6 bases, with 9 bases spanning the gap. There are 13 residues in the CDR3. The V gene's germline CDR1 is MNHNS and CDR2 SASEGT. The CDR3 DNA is TGTGCCAGCAGTGAGGGGGAGGGTCAGCCCCAGCATTTT. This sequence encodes CASSEGEGQPQHF.

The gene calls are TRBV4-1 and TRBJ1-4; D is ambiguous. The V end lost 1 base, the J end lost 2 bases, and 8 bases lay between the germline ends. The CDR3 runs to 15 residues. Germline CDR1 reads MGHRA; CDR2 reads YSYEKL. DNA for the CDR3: TGCGCCAGCAGCCAAGTGTGGACTACTAATGAAAAACTGTTTTTT. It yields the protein CASSQVWTTNEKLFF.

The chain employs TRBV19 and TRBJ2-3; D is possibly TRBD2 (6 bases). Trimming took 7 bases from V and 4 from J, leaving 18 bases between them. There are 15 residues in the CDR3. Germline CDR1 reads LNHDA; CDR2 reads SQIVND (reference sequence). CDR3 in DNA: TGTGCCAGTACCGAATTTGGGAGGAGGGCAGATACGCAGTATTTT. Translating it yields CASTEFGRRADTQYF.